These 22 T cell receptor beta chains share one sample of origin, sequenced in a study of tumor-infiltrating lymphocytes in primary liver carcinoma. Total RNA amounting to around 530 ng was the source from which TCR beta cDNA was made with a constant-region primer. Researchers made the TCR beta libraries by running three nested multiplex PCR rounds with slightly modified ARM-PCR. Amplification in the first two PCR rounds was performed using TRBV1-TRBV30 forward primers and a C-beta reverse primer for approximately 10 cycles each. Each CDR3 protein is one row after TCRdb ran MiXCR on the multiplex PCR reads. The sample has around 330,000 distinct CDR3 sequences, almost 60% seen once. Germline DNA was also extracted, with blood RNA taken from unsorted whole blood. The sample consisted of peripheral blood. These receptor sequences come from a woman in her thirties with primary liver carcinoma and hepatitis B virus infection.

The chain joins TRBV6-1 to TRBJ2-3, with 13 bases that match TRBD2. This CDR3 is built from 17 residues. V lost 2 bases to trimming and J lost 2 bases; unmatched junction nucleotides: 4. Germline CDR1 MNHNS, CDR2 SASEGT. The CDR3 DNA reads as TGTGCCAGCAGTGAACGGGGACTAGCGGGACTCACAGATACGCAGTATTTT. Protein sequence: CASSERGLAGLTDTQYF.

In this sample, this clonotype turned up a few times. The genes are TRBV6-1 and TRBJ2-1; 9 bases match TRBD1. V lost 8 bases, J lost 12 bases, and 23 bases stayed unmatched. The CDR3 sequence is 17 residues long. CDR1 and CDR2 from the germline V gene are MNHNS and SASEGT. CDR3 residues: CASWQSRPGQGFYVQFF. CDR3 sequence (DNA): TGTGCCAGCTGGCAGTCTCGGCCGGGACAGGGTTTCTATGTGCAGTTCTTC.

On this clonotype: A clone one base away is much larger, so this may be a read error. V is TRBV10-3 and J is TRBJ2-5, with TRBD2 identical over 9 bases. With 2 bases clipped from V and 4 bases from J, the junction kept 5 bases outside the gene matches. Germline V CDR1 and CDR2: ENHRY, SYGVKD. CDR3 length: 15 residues. The CDR3 DNA reads TGTGCCATCAGTGAGAGAGCTAGCGGGACAGAGACCCAGTACTTC. Translated, it gives CAISERASGTETQYF.

Comment on this clonotype: This sequence may be a read error, since a much larger clone differs from it by one base. No conserved phenylalanine or tryptophan is present at the end of the CDR3, so a read error is the likely explanation. The chain carries TRBV11-2 and TRBJ2-7; D possibly matches TRBD1 or TRBD2 (5 bases each). Germline V gives CDR1 SGHAT, CDR2 FQNNGV. V was shortened by 7 bases and J by 2 bases, with 18 bases between the two germline ends. This CDR3 spans 15 amino acids. This chain's CDR3 is CASTPTGTAAYEQYL. The CDR3 DNA sequence: TGTGCCAGCACTCCCACTGGGACGGCCGCCTACGAGCAGTACTTA.

Remarks on this clonotype: The conserved final phenylalanine or tryptophan is absent from the CDR3, which likely points to a read error. As DNA, the CDR3 is TGTGCCAGCAGCTTAGGAGGGCTTTCCTGCAATGAGCAGTTCTGC. Its protein product is CASSLGGLSCNEQFC. The V call is TRBV11-2, the J call TRBJ2-5; perhaps TRBD2 as D (5 bases). The DNA end lines up better with TRBJ2-1; the J call may be wrong. This CDR3 spans 15 amino acids. Germline V gene lookup returns CDR1 SGHAT and CDR2 FQNNGV.

Comments on this clonotype: A much larger clone lies a single base off, so this may be a read error. This chain links TRBV6-2 or TRBV6-3 with TRBJ2-1; 12 nucleotides align to TRBD2. CDR1 is MNHEY, CDR2 SVGEGT, per germline. CDR3 length: 15 amino acids. The CDR3 is CASSGLAGMYNEHFF. CDR3 coding DNA: TGTGCCAGCTCCGGACTAGCGGGAATGTACAATGAGCATTTCTTC.

The chain combines TRBV28 with TRBJ1-5, with a possible D match to TRBD1 (5 bases). The CDR3 has 14 residues. With 7 bases removed from V and 3 bases from J, the gap between germline ends came to 13 bases. CDR1 is MDHEN, CDR2 SYDVKM, per germline. In nucleotides, the CDR3 is TGTGCCAGCATCCTGTCAGGGACCAATCAGCCCCAGCATTTT. Encoded protein: CASILSGTNQPQHF.

The chain combines TRBV12-3 or TRBV12-4 with TRBJ1-1; the D is unclear. The CDR3 is 14 amino acids. V was trimmed by 4 bases and J by 4 bases, leaving 13 bases between them. CDR3 in amino acids: CASSWDGSGTEAFF. The CDR3 DNA is TGTGCCAGCAGTTGGGATGGGTCTGGCACTGAAGCTTTCTTT.

In its sample, this clonotype was seen many times. V usage is TRBV4-2 and J usage is TRBJ1-3; D gene uncertain. CDR3 length equals 15 residues. Trimming shortened V by 3 bases and J by 1 base, and 10 bases separated the two germline ends. The germline V gene encodes CDR1 LGHNA and CDR2 YNFKEQ. CDR3: CASSHPPGSGNTIYF. The CDR3 coding sequence is TGTGCCAGCAGCCACCCTCCGGGGTCTGGAAACACCATATATTTT.

This clonotype was counted at least ten times. The chain is built from TRBV4-3 and TRBJ1-1; no clear D gene. Germline CDR1 and CDR2: LGHNA and YSLEER. Trimming cost V 0 bases and J 5 bases, with 13 bases left between them. The length of the CDR3 is 15 residues. The CDR3 region has the DNA TGCGCCAGCAGCCAAGATCTTGGCAGTTTAACTGAAGCTTTCTTT. This translates into CASSQDLGSLTEAFF.

This clonotype was observed a few times. V and J are TRBV5-5 and TRBJ1-1; possibly TRBD1 for D (5 bases). Trimming removed 0 bases at V and 5 bases at J, with 11 bases between. Germline CDR1 reads SGHKS; CDR2 reads YYEKEE (reference sequence). This CDR3 contains 14 residues. CDR3 loop: CASSLVDGATEAFF. The DNA of the CDR3 is TGTGCCAGCAGCTTGGTGGATGGGGCGACTGAAGCTTTCTTT.

V usage is TRBV6-2 or TRBV6-3 and J usage is TRBJ1-2; the D is unclear. Germline CDR1 and CDR2: MNHEY and SVGEGT. V dropped 8 bases and J dropped 5 bases, with 21 bases sitting between them. This CDR3 is built from 15 residues. The CDR3 spells CASGNPGTDLYGYTF. The DNA for the CDR3 is TGTGCCAGCGGCAACCCGGGAACGGACCTTTATGGCTACACCTTC.

The chain couples TRBV5-1 to TRBJ1-5; D is unresolved. The germline CDR1 and CDR2 sequences are SGHRS and YFSETQ. The CDR3 sequence is 15 residues long. V was shortened by 4 bases and J by 0 bases, with 11 bases between the two germline ends. This CDR3 is CASSAGDGSNQPQHF. CDR3 DNA: TGCGCCAGCAGCGCAGGAGACGGTAGCAATCAGCCCCAGCATTTT.

This chain uses TRBV12-3 or TRBV12-4 with TRBJ2-1; a possible D gene is TRBD2 (7 bases). The CDR3 totals 16 residues. Trimming pared 6 bases from V and 5 bases from J, leaving 20 bases between. The CDR3 nucleotides are TGTGCCAGCAGGACAGGTCCCCTAGCGGAAAACAATGAGCAGTTCTTC. The encoded protein is CASRTGPLAENNEQFF.

This clonotype was observed many times. The chain recombines TRBV11-2 with TRBJ1-3; D not resolved. The germline V gene encodes CDR1 SGHAT and CDR2 FQNNGV. V gave up 0 bases and J gave up 2 bases, with 14 bases separating them. The CDR3 covers 17 residues. The CDR3 bases are TGTGCCAGCAGCTTAGATCCCGCCCGGTATACTGGAAACACCATATATTTT. Protein product: CASSLDPARYTGNTIYF.

This clonotype was counted between two and nine times. The chain is built from TRBV28 and TRBJ1-6; 9 bases are a match to TRBD1. The CDR3 loop spans 16 amino acids. V lost 1 base and J lost 9; bases outside the gene matches: 7. Germline loops: CDR1 MDHEN, CDR2 SYDVKM. The CDR3 coding sequence is TGTGCCAGCAGTTTATCACCGCCGGGACAGGGTTCACCCCTCCACTTT. Translation gives CASSLSPPGQGSPLHF.

As regards this clonotype: Possible read error: a much larger clone is one base away. V is TRBV6-2 or TRBV6-3 and J is TRBJ2-2; a possible D gene is TRBD1 (6 bases). Trimming took 11 bases from V and 3 from J, leaving 19 bases between them. CDR3 length: 15 amino acids. Germline loops: CDR1 MNHEY, CDR2 SVGEGT. The CDR3 nucleotides read TGTGCCGCCTTGACAGGCGCCAGGCACACCGGGGAGCTGTTTTTT. This translates into CAALTGARHTGELFF.

The sample holds a few counts of this clonotype. The gene calls are TRBV6-5 and TRBJ1-5, with 7 bases lining up with TRBD1. Trimming at V came to 5 bases and at J to 7 bases, leaving 5 bases not matched to a gene. Germline CDR1 and CDR2: MNHEY and SVGAGI. This CDR3 spans 13 amino acids. Here the CDR3 DNA reads TGTGCCAGCAGTCCTCAGGGGGAGCAGCCCCAGCATTTT. Its protein product is CASSPQGEQPQHF.

This clonotype was seen ten or more times. This chain links TRBV29-1 with TRBJ1-2; D perhaps matches TRBD1 (6 bases). V gave up 4 bases and J gave up 2 bases, with 8 bases separating them. The CDR3 sequence is 12 residues long. CDR1 and CDR2 from the germline V gene are SQVTM and ANQGSEA. The chain's CDR3 is CSVVQGNYGYTF. The CDR3 DNA follows: TGCAGCGTTGTACAGGGAAACTATGGCTACACCTTC.

The V gene is TRBV4-1, the J gene TRBJ1-4; the D is unclear. CDR3 length: 16 amino acids. V was cut by 3 bases and J by 8 bases, with 19 bases left in between. The germline gives CDR1 MGHRA, CDR2 YSYEKL. The CDR3 loop is CASSHIGRTEAEKLFF. The CDR3, as DNA: TGCGCCAGCAGCCATATTGGGAGGACGGAGGCCGAAAAACTGTTTTTT.

The sample holds many counts of this clonotype. The V and J genes are TRBV29-1 and TRBJ2-1; 11 nucleotides align to TRBD2. Germline lookup yields CDR1 SQVTM and CDR2 ANQGSEA. The J segment lost 10 bases and the V segment lost 6 bases, leaving 8 bases of the junction unmatched. The CDR3 consists of 13 residues. The CDR3 loop is CSVTKSSGREQFF. CDR3 coding DNA: TGCAGCGTGACCAAATCTAGCGGGAGGGAGCAGTTCTTC.

This clonotype was recorded at least ten times. The chain combines TRBV4-1 with TRBJ2-7; 9 nucleotides match TRBD1. The CDR3 consists of 15 residues. V was pared by 0 bases and J by 3 bases, with 3 bases of the junction left unmatched. The germline V gene encodes CDR1 MGHRA and CDR2 YSYEKL. The CDR3 spells CASSQEDRGVYEQYF. Here the CDR3 DNA reads TGCGCCAGCAGCCAAGAGGACAGGGGTGTCTACGAGCAGTACTTC.